These T cell receptor beta chains were read from a single sample in a study of shared clonotypes between healthy human individuals. TCRdb keeps only in-frame clones here, not all; method: immunoSEQ multiplex PCR. This sample yields around 1.1 million clones, of which around 78% are seen a single time; 0.55% to 0.7% belongs to the top ten. The sequenced sample was memory CD4+ T cells from PBMCs. These receptors all stem from a man aged 18-30 years in good health. Some clones in this sample may be carry-over from other donors' samples. Both conserved end residues are part of each CDR3.

v_call: TRBV6-5
j_call: TRBJ2-5
cdr3_aa: CASSPGGVETQYF

v_call: TRBV7-3
j_call: TRBJ2-1
cdr3_aa: CASSLGVGSYNEQFF

v_call: TRBV19
j_call: TRBJ2-2
cdr3_aa: CATSSWTSGKRSGELFF

v_call: TRBV18
j_call: TRBJ2-7
cdr3_aa: CASSTGTGGVYEQYF

v_call: TRBV11-2
j_call: TRBJ2-7
cdr3_aa: CASSLASGRYEQYF

v_call: TRBV11-3
j_call: TRBJ2-1
cdr3_aa: CASSPGLADEQFF

v_call: TRBV30
j_call: TRBJ1-2
cdr3_aa: CAWRRAASRYTF

v_call: TRBV5-1
j_call: TRBJ2-3
cdr3_aa: CASSLVVQDTQYF

v_call: TRBV6-6
j_call: TRBJ1-1
cdr3_aa: CASSYDPRGGTEAFF

v_call: TRBV29-1
j_call: TRBJ2-3
cdr3_aa: CSVVRGRATDTQYF

v_call: TRBV28
j_call: TRBJ2-3
cdr3_aa: CASSPFSGEGTDTQYF

v_call: TRBV11-2
j_call: TRBJ1-2
cdr3_aa: CASSSLRQAPNYGYTF

v_call: TRBV6-1
j_call: TRBJ2-5
cdr3_aa: CASSDYGLRGGTQYF

v_call: TRBV7-9
j_call: TRBJ1-4
cdr3_aa: CASSLQGQSRNEKLFF

v_call: TRBV20-1
j_call: TRBJ2-7
cdr3_aa: CSAAWQGTLYF

v_call: TRBV18
j_call: TRBJ2-7
cdr3_aa: CASSPTPLHEQYF

v_call: TRBV7-9
j_call: TRBJ2-7
cdr3_aa: CASSLGLAGEEQYF

v_call: TRBV5-4
j_call: TRBJ2-1
cdr3_aa: CASSPVNSYNEQFF

v_call: TRBV11-2
j_call: TRBJ2-1
cdr3_aa: CASSHMGGNEQFF

v_call: TRBV2
j_call: TRBJ2-5
cdr3_aa: CASYQRTSGKETQYF

v_call: TRBV19
j_call: TRBJ1-1
cdr3_aa: CASSMPSSNTEAFF

v_call: TRBV9
j_call: TRBJ1-5
cdr3_aa: CASSPEGGQPQHF

v_call: TRBV7-2
j_call: TRBJ2-7
cdr3_aa: CASSLERLTSYEQYF

v_call: TRBV28
j_call: TRBJ2-7
cdr3_aa: CASSSRYEQYF

v_call: TRBV7-3
j_call: TRBJ2-3
cdr3_aa: CASSFREGDTQYF

v_call: TRBV29-1
j_call: TRBJ1-1
cdr3_aa: CSVARQTNTEAFF

v_call: TRBV5-4
j_call: TRBJ2-7
cdr3_aa: CASSTGLAGGTFGGQYF

v_call: TRBV27
j_call: TRBJ2-1
cdr3_aa: CASSLGNGNEQFF

v_call: TRBV28
j_call: TRBJ2-7
cdr3_aa: CASSSPREQYF

v_call: TRBV28
j_call: TRBJ1-5
cdr3_aa: CASSPLSEPQHF

v_call: TRBV2
j_call: TRBJ1-1
cdr3_aa: CASSLNLAQNTEAFF

v_call: TRBV27
j_call: TRBJ1-2
cdr3_aa: CASRDLAWARDGYTF

v_call: TRBV25-1
j_call: TRBJ2-6
cdr3_aa: CASSGVLGTGANVLTF

v_call: TRBV28
j_call: TRBJ2-3
cdr3_aa: CASSSVRDTQYF

v_call: TRBV21-1
j_call: TRBJ2-4
cdr3_aa: CASSCRDIQYF

v_call: TRBV5-1
j_call: TRBJ1-1
cdr3_aa: CASSSAEGGRTEAFF

v_call: TRBV5-4
j_call: TRBJ1-2
cdr3_aa: CASSLTRDYGYTF

v_call: TRBV19
j_call: TRBJ1-5
cdr3_aa: CASSILSRAEISNQPQHF

v_call: TRBV6-6
j_call: TRBJ2-1
cdr3_aa: CASSYPPTGNEQFF

v_call: TRBV7-8
j_call: TRBJ2-7
cdr3_aa: CASSLADEQYF

v_call: TRBV29-1
j_call: TRBJ1-2
cdr3_aa: CSVVQGNYGYTF

v_call: TRBV29-1
j_call: TRBJ1-1
cdr3_aa: CSVAWGNTEAFF

v_call: TRBV14
j_call: TRBJ1-2
cdr3_aa: CASSQGRNGGYTF

v_call: TRBV5-1
j_call: TRBJ2-5
cdr3_aa: CASSLATRRETQYF

v_call: TRBV6-5
j_call: TRBJ1-5
cdr3_aa: CASSPGGSNQPQHF

v_call: TRBV5-1
j_call: TRBJ2-5
cdr3_aa: CASIPNEGQGWETQYF

v_call: TRBV5-1
j_call: TRBJ2-3
cdr3_aa: CASSLVLAVRTDTQYF

v_call: TRBV5-1
j_call: TRBJ2-1
cdr3_aa: CASSLQGTVSQFF

v_call: TRBV27
j_call: TRBJ2-7
cdr3_aa: CASSLAPPGPYEQYF

v_call: TRBV11-2
j_call: TRBJ2-7
cdr3_aa: CASSHPGYEQYF

v_call: TRBV5-1
j_call: TRBJ2-7
cdr3_aa: CASSFGTRFTYEQYF

v_call: TRBV28
j_call: TRBJ1-1
cdr3_aa: CASNLIGGEAFF

v_call: TRBV11-2
j_call: TRBJ2-1
cdr3_aa: CASSLGGSSYNEQFF